This entry lists 30 T cell receptor beta chains sequenced from one sample in a study of OX40 agonist ivuxolimab in advanced cancers. Assay used: immunoSEQ multiplex PCR; TCRdb lists only in-frame clones, some missing. Of fewer than 80,000 clones in the sample, 85% were seen once. Material: CD4+ or CD8+ T cells sorted from blood, obtained in a trial of the OX40 agonist ivuxolimab. The receptors stem from an adult with an advanced solid tumor such as melanoma, head and neck, liver or kidney cancer.

The chain combines TRBV27 with TRBJ2-5; no reliable D call. Germline-derived CDR1 and CDR2 are MNHEY and SMNVEV (reference sequence). The CDR3 sequence is 13 residues long. Trimming removed 4 bases from V and 0 bases from J, with 6 bases in between. CDR3 protein: CASSSQYQETQYF. For the CDR3, the DNA is TGTGCCAGCAGTTCCCAGTACCAAGAGACCCAGTACTTC.

The chain has TRBV6-5 and TRBJ1-5; D not resolved. Germline V gene sequence: CDR1 MNHEY, CDR2 SVGAGI. V lost 8 bases to trimming and J lost 2 bases, with 10 bases between them. The CDR3 extends over 13 amino acids. The CDR3 spells CASGPGGNQPQHF. CDR3 coding DNA: TGTGCCAGCGGGCCAGGCGGCAATCAGCCCCAGCATTTT.

V usage is TRBV27 and J usage is TRBJ2-6; no reliable D call. V shed 3 bases and J shed 0 bases, with 3 bases lying between them. Germline V gives CDR1 MNHEY, CDR2 SMNVEV (reference sequence). CDR3 length: 14 amino acids. DNA for the CDR3: TGTGCCAGCAGTTTGAGCTCTGGGGCCAACGTCCTGACTTTC. As protein: CASSLSSGANVLTF.

The V gene is TRBV2, the J gene TRBJ1-5, with D tentatively TRBD1 (5 bases). Germline lookup yields CDR1 SNHLY and CDR2 FYNNEI. Trimming pared 5 bases from V and 1 base from J, leaving 15 bases between. The CDR3 loop spans 16 amino acids. CDR3: CASSTLGGVSNQPQHF. The CDR3 bases are TGTGCCAGCAGTACCTTGGGGGGGGTAAGCAATCAGCCCCAGCATTTT.

The chain is built from TRBV5-4 and TRBJ2-1, with D unresolved. V dropped 0 bases and J dropped 6 bases, with 13 bases sitting between them. CDR3 length equals 15 residues. Germline V gene sequence: CDR1 SGHNT, CDR2 YYREEE (reference sequence). CDR3 DNA: TGTGCCAGCAGCTTGGATCTACCTCGGGCCAATGAGCAGTTCTTC. The encoded protein is CASSLDLPRANEQFF.

The chain couples TRBV7-3 to TRBJ2-2, with 7 bases lining up with TRBD2. Germline V gene lookup returns CDR1 SGHTA and CDR2 FQGTGA. J was trimmed by 5 bases and V by 3 bases; bases with no gene match: 6. The CDR3 has 15 residues. CDR3 nucleotides: TGTGCCAGCAGCTTGGGCTCGGGGGGAACCGGGGAGCTGTTTTTT. Translation gives CASSLGSGGTGELFF.

This chain connects TRBV5-6 to TRBJ1-1; no clear D. Germline CDR1 SGHDT, CDR2 YYEEEE. CDR3 length: 14 amino acids. Trimming left V 6 bases short and J 5 bases short, with 17 bases between. DNA for the CDR3: TGTGCCAGCACCGATGGGGTGACGGGAACTGAAGCTTTCTTT. This translates into CASTDGVTGTEAFF. The full variable domain, in which reference TRBV5-6 and TRBJ1-1 provide the parts outside the CDR3, is DAGVTQSPTHLIKTRGQQVTLRCSPKSGHDTVSWYQQALGQGPQFIFQYYEEEERQRGNFPDRFSGHQFPNYSSELNVNALLLGDSALYLCASTDGVTGTEAFFGQGTRLTVV.

The chain combines TRBV7-3 with TRBJ2-5; 8 bases are shared with TRBD1. V lost 2 bases to trimming and J lost 5 bases; unmatched junction nucleotides: 4. The CDR3 totals 14 residues. Germline V gene lookup returns CDR1 SGHTA and CDR2 FQGTGA. CDR3 amino acids: CASSLGQGEETQYF. CDR3 DNA sequence: TGTGCCAGCAGCTTAGGACAGGGTGAGGAGACCCAGTACTTC.

The rearrangement uses TRBV7-9 and TRBJ2-5; a possible D gene is TRBD1 (6 bases). The ends were cut back, 1 base at V and 5 bases at J, with 11 bases in the middle. The CDR3 extends over 14 amino acids. CDR1 and CDR2 (germline): SEHNR, FQNEAQ (reference sequence). For the CDR3, the DNA is TGTGCCAGCAGCTTAGGACAGGTCGGCGAGACCCAGTACTTC. Residues: CASSLGQVGETQYF.

The J gene is TRBJ1-3, the V gene TRBV19; the D gene is possibly TRBD1 (5 bases). The germline CDR1 and CDR2 sequences are LNHDA and SQIVND (reference sequence). The CDR3 extends over 13 amino acids. Trimming removed 5 bases at V and 2 bases at J, with 7 bases between. The CDR3 region is CASSDSTGNTIYF. DNA for the CDR3: TGTGCCAGTAGTGACAGCACTGGAAACACCATATATTTT.

The V gene is TRBV5-1, the J gene TRBJ2-4; 7 nucleotides line up with TRBD2. Per the germline V gene, CDR1 is SGHRS and CDR2 is YFSETQ. The CDR3 is 14 amino acids. The junction had 1 base not matched to a gene; V was cut back by 0 bases and J by 4 bases. CDR3 DNA sequence: TGCGCCAGCAGCTTGGGACTAGCTAAAAACATTCAGTACTTC. Protein product: CASSLGLAKNIQYF.

The chain couples TRBV27 to TRBJ2-5, with 7 nucleotides matching TRBD1. With the DNA end fitting TRBJ2-7 better, the J assignment may be wrong. Germline V gene sequence: CDR1 MNHEY, CDR2 SMNVEV (reference sequence). CDR3 size: 14 residues. CDR3 sequence (DNA): TGTGCCAGCAGTTTACTCCCAGGGGGCTACGAGCAGTACTTC. This codes for CASSLLPGGYEQYF.

This clone is a singleton in its sample. The V gene is TRBV5-1, the J gene TRBJ2-7; D is unresolved. This CDR3 is built from 15 residues. Looked up from germline, CDR1 is SGHRS and CDR2 is YFSETQ. V was cut by 4 bases and J by 3 bases, with 17 bases left in between. The CDR3 sequence: CASSPALQPGYEQYF. CDR3 nucleotides: TGCGCCAGCAGCCCCGCCCTACAGCCTGGCTACGAGCAGTACTTC.

The chain links TRBV5-4 to TRBJ2-5; TRBD2 aligns across 9 bases. The DNA end favors TRBJ2-7, so the J call may be wrong. The CDR3 is 14 residues long. Germline V gene sequence: CDR1 SGHNT, CDR2 YYREEE (reference sequence). CDR3: CASSFSGSSYEQYF. The CDR3 DNA sequence: TGTGCCAGCAGCTTTAGCGGGAGCTCCTACGAGCAGTACTTC.

The V call is TRBV30, the J call TRBJ1-5; D not resolved. This CDR3 contains 14 residues. V lost 3 bases to trimming and J lost 0 bases, with 9 bases between them. The germline gives CDR1 GTSNPN, CDR2 SVGIG (reference sequence). CDR3 in DNA: TGTGCCTGGAGCGGGCGGACTAGCAATCAGCCCCAGCATTTT. As protein: CAWSGRTSNQPQHF.

The chain couples TRBV28 to TRBJ2-7, with 8 nucleotides matching TRBD2. The CDR3 is 16 residues long. V shed 6 bases, J shed 2 bases, and the junction held 12 bases outside the gene matches. CDR1 and CDR2 (germline): MDHEN, SYDVKM. The CDR3: CASRGIAGNKAYEQYF. CDR3 coding DNA: TGTGCCAGCAGGGGTATAGCGGGGAACAAAGCCTACGAGCAGTACTTC.

In its sample, this clone was seen once. The V and J genes are TRBV5-5 and TRBJ2-1, with 8 bases lining up with TRBD2. After removal of 2 bases from V and 10 bases from J, the junction contained 5 bases not matched to a gene. Germline V gene sequence: CDR1 SGHKS, CDR2 YYEKEE (reference sequence). The CDR3 extends over 13 amino acids. The CDR3 nucleotides are TGTGCCAGCAGCTTTATAGCGGGAAACGAGCAGTTCTTC. Residues: CASSFIAGNEQFF.

The chain uses TRBV7-8 and TRBJ2-3, with TRBD2 matching 7 bases. V gave up 1 base and J gave up 5 bases; unmatched junction bases: 9. CDR1 and CDR2 (germline): SGHVS, FQNEAQ. This CDR3 has 16 residues. The CDR3 loop is CASSLDWRERRDTQYF. The CDR3, as DNA: TGTGCCAGCAGCTTAGACTGGCGGGAGAGACGAGATACGCAGTATTTT.

V usage is TRBV5-1 and J usage is TRBJ2-2; 9 positions match TRBD1. Germline V gives CDR1 SGHRS, CDR2 YFSETQ. V dropped 4 bases and J dropped 2; count of bases not matched to a gene: 6. The CDR3 extends over 16 amino acids. The CDR3 DNA sequence: TGCGCCAGCAGCCTGGCGGGACAGGGAAACACCGGGGAGCTGTTTTTT. Encoded protein: CASSLAGQGNTGELFF.

The chain couples TRBV6-6 to TRBJ2-7; D not certain. CDR3 length equals 12 residues. Germline lookup yields CDR1 MNHNY and CDR2 SVGAGI (reference sequence). Trimming removed 4 bases at V and 7 bases at J, with 11 bases between. CDR3 in DNA: TGTGCCAGCAGTTGGGTCCTCAAGGAGCAGTACTTC. Amino acid sequence: CASSWVLKEQYF.

This clone showed up just once. The chain uses TRBV18 and TRBJ1-2; D uncertain. V dropped 2 bases and J dropped 6 bases, with 4 bases sitting between them. This CDR3 region has 11 residues. Germline CDR1 is KGHSH and CDR2 is LQKENI. As DNA, the CDR3 is TGTGCCAGCTCACCAGGAAATGGCTACACCTTC. It specifies CASSPGNGYTF.

This chain connects TRBV29-1 to TRBJ2-2; 10 positions match TRBD1. CDR1 is SQVTM, CDR2 ANQGSEA, per germline. This CDR3 spans 14 amino acids. V shed 7 bases and J 2 bases; nucleotides not matched to a gene: 4. The CDR3 reads CSAGDRGNTGELFF. For the CDR3, the DNA is TGCAGCGCAGGGGACAGGGGTAACACCGGGGAGCTGTTTTTT.

This clone was observed a single time. A read error may account for a junction end that differs from germline. The chain couples TRBV4-3 to TRBJ2-2; 8 bases align to TRBD2. The CDR3 has 14 amino acids. Germline V gene data show CDR1 as LGHNA and CDR2 as YSLEER. The chain's CDR3 is CAGSPGTRTGELFF. The CDR3 DNA reads as TGCGCCGGCAGCCCCGGGACTAGAACCGGGGAGCTGTTTTTT.

This sequence joins TRBV6-5 and TRBJ2-1, with D perhaps assigned TRBD1 or TRBD2 (5 bases each). V lost 2 bases, J lost 8 bases, and 13 bases lay in between. The CDR3 totals 14 residues. Germline V gene data show CDR1 as MNHEY and CDR2 as SVGAGI. This CDR3 reads CASSYDLGVDEQFF. DNA for the CDR3: TGTGCCAGCAGTTACGATCTGGGGGTGGATGAGCAGTTCTTC.

The gene calls are TRBV11-3 and TRBJ2-5, with TRBD2 identical over 11 bases. Germline CDR1 SGHNT, CDR2 YENEEA. The CDR3 is 14 residues long. V dropped 5 bases and J dropped 4; count of bases not matched to a gene: 3. The CDR3, as DNA: TGTGCCAGCAGCCCAGGACTAGCGGGAGAGACCCAGTACTTC. Amino acid sequence: CASSPGLAGETQYF.

The rearrangement links TRBV7-9 to TRBJ2-1; perhaps TRBD1 as D (6 bases). From germline, CDR1 is SEHNR and CDR2 FQNEAQ (reference sequence). The germline V and J ends were trimmed by 1 base and 6 bases, with 13 bases remaining between them. The CDR3 sequence is 15 residues long. The CDR3 region has the DNA TGTGCCAGCAGCTTAGGATGGGGGCGAGTCAATGAGCAGTTCTTC. It specifies CASSLGWGRVNEQFF. The full variable domain, in which reference TRBV7-9 and TRBJ2-1 provide the parts outside the CDR3, is DTGVSQNPRHKITKRGQNVTFRCDPISEHNRLYWYRQTLGQGPEFLTYFQNEAQLEKSRLLSDRFSAERPKGSFSTLEIQRTEQGDSAMYLCASSLGWGRVNEQFFGPGTRLTVL.

The genes are TRBV14 and TRBJ2-3, with 10 bases aligning to TRBD2. Germline CDR1 and CDR2: SGHDN and FVKESK. The CDR3 contains 16 residues. V shed 2 bases and J 5 bases; nucleotides not matched to a gene: 7. The CDR3 loop reads CASSQRTSGVRDTQYF. DNA of the CDR3: TGTGCCAGCAGCCAACGTACTAGCGGGGTGAGAGATACGCAGTATTTT.

This chain links TRBV7-3 with TRBJ2-2; 8 positions match TRBD1. J lost 6 bases, V lost 3 bases, and 3 bases had no gene match. Germline V gene lookup returns CDR1 SGHTA and CDR2 FQGTGA. The CDR3 covers 14 residues. CDR3 region: CASSFGQGSGELFF. CDR3 coding DNA: TGTGCCAGCAGCTTTGGACAGGGATCCGGGGAGCTGTTTTTT. The whole variable domain, remainder taken from reference TRBV7-3 and TRBJ2-2, is GAGVSQTPSNKVTEKGKYVELRCDPISGHTALYWYRQSLGQGPEFLIYFQGTGAADDSGLPNDRFFAVRPEGSVSTLKIQRTERGDSAVYLCASSFGQGSGELFFGEGSRLTVL.

This clone showed up just a few times. The gene calls are TRBV27 and TRBJ2-7; 9 positions agree with TRBD1. The CDR3 totals 16 residues. Germline CDR1 is MNHEY and CDR2 is SMNVEV (reference sequence). V lost 5 bases, J lost 2 bases, and 10 bases stayed unmatched. The CDR3 bases are TGTGCCAGCAGTCCCCAGTGGGACAGGGTGGCCTACGAGCAGTACTTC. Protein sequence: CASSPQWDRVAYEQYF.

The rearrangement links TRBV11-3 to TRBJ1-5; no definite D call. Trimming removed 0 bases from V and 5 bases from J, with 5 bases in between. Germline V gives CDR1 SGHNT, CDR2 YENEEA. The CDR3 length is 13 residues. This CDR3 is CASSLEEDQPQHF. The CDR3 coding sequence is TGTGCCAGCAGCTTAGAGGAGGATCAGCCCCAGCATTTT.